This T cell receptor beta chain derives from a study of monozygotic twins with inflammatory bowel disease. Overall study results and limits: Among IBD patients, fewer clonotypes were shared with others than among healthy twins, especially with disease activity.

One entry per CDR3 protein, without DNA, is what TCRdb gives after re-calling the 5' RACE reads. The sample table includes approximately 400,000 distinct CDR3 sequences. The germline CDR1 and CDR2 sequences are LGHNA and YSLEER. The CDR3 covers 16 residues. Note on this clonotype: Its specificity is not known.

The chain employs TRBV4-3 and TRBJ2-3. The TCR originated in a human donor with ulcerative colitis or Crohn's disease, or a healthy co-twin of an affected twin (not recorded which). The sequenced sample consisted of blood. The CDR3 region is CASSQDIGLYTDTQYF.